This is a list of T cell receptor beta chains from one sample in a study of beta chain features in type 1 diabetes. This table comes from immunoSEQ multiplex PCR, and its TCRdb copy is limited to in-frame clones, with some not included. The table has around 290,000 clones, about 8% seen once; the top ten hold under 1.3%. The sample consisted of central memory CD4+ T cells from blood. The source of these receptors is a woman aged 18-29 years in good health. Both conserved end residues are trimmed from each CDR3. Clone size, where shown, is once, few, many, or a class for clones that have expanded.

size	V	J	CDR3
.	TRBV28	TRBJ1-3	ASSGRGAVSGNTIY
few	TRBV7-2	TRBJ2-5	ASSLDERRTQY
few	TRBV15	TRBJ1-2	ATSGANYGYT
.	TRBV6-5	TRBJ1-1	ASSYRDRVNTEAF
.	TRBV5-1	TRBJ1-2	ASSGTLAYGYT
.	TRBV9	TRBJ1-5	ASSGGQGDQPQH
.	TRBV5-5	TRBJ2-6	ASSLDPGANVLT
few	TRBV5-4	TRBJ2-3	ASSRETATQY
.	TRBV7-2	TRBJ2-4	ASSSTTGAKNIQY
few	TRBV5-6	TRBJ2-3	ASSLLNRGGDTQY
few	TRBV4-2	TRBJ1-2	ASSQALQGTNYGYT
many	TRBV10-3	TRBJ2-3	AISPQAGATDTQY
few	TRBV7-9	TRBJ2-1	ASSSAGQGYNEQF
few	TRBV29-1	TRBJ2-3	SVVGGMTDTQY
.	TRBV19	TRBJ2-5	ASSPRAGSQETQY
.	TRBV18	TRBJ1-4	ASSRGQESEKLF
few	TRBV29-1	TRBJ1-1	SVGRGNTEAF
few	TRBV14	TRBJ2-5	ASSHIRRGQIQETQY
.	TRBV7-6	TRBJ2-2	ASSLEPGTVNTGELF
.	TRBV7-2	TRBJ1-4	ASSRKGTGHNEKLF
.	TRBV6-1	TRBJ1-2	ASSEYWGSNYGYT
few	TRBV20-1	TRBJ1-1	SARIIRDLP
once	TRBV5-1	TRBJ2-5	ASSLAALGGQETQY
few	TRBV7-9	TRBJ2-1	ASSLVLTYNEQF
many	TRBV6-5	TRBJ1-2	ASSYSAGNYGYT
few	TRBV6-5	TRBJ1-2	ASSVLLGAGYT
many	TRBV7-2	TRBJ1-1	ASSFLRNTEAF
few	TRBV7-2	TRBJ2-7	ASSTSDSTYEQY
few	TRBV7-9	TRBJ2-5	ASSSGTGGRETQY
many	TRBV21-1	TRBJ1-1	ASSTRKEDTHPPEAF
.	TRBV7-3	TRBJ1-2	ASSLRGVYGYT
few	TRBV5-6	TRBJ1-2	ASSLSQEGGYT
few	TRBV7-2	TRBJ1-2	ASSLAVRYGYT
.	TRBV7-3	TRBJ2-3	ASSPPGVRDTQY
few	TRBV7-8	TRBJ1-2	ASSLGRDYGYT
few	TRBV7-9	TRBJ2-7	ASSPPGTGYNEQY
few	TRBV6-5	TRBJ1-1	ASSYSPVNTEAF